This is a list of T cell receptor beta chains from one sample in a study of blood T cells in healthy people across ages. TCRdb analysed the 5' RACE reads with MiXCR anew, one entry per CDR3 protein. Of about 1.4 million distinct CDR3 sequences detected, almost 60% appear once; the ten largest clones hold about 6.3%. Sequenced input: blood. All receptors come from a man between 18 and 29 years old in good health. The CDR3 runs from the conserved cysteine through the conserved F or W. A D gene is named only where the DNA matches it firmly. Only part of the rows carry a size: once, few, many, or a class if the clone is expanded.

V: TRBV3-1; size: NA; J: TRBJ1-2; D: NA; CDR3: CASSQARAFYGYTF; DNA: TGTGCCAGCAGCCAGGCCAGGGCGTTCTATGGCTACACCTTC
V: TRBV7-2; size: NA; J: TRBJ1-4; D: NA; CDR3: CASSSHTRQGEKLFF; DNA: TGTGCCAGCAGCTCCCACACCCGTCAGGGAGAAAAACTGTTTTTT
V: TRBV4-2; size: many; J: TRBJ1-4; D: TRBD1; CDR3: CASSQDRGTGFEKLFF; DNA: TGTGCCAGCAGCCAAGATCGGGGGACAGGTTTTGAAAAACTGTTTTTT
V: TRBV7-9; size: NA; J: TRBJ1-4; D: NA; CDR3: CASSAGGEAYEKLFF; DNA: TGTGCCAGCAGCGCAGGAGGCGAGGCATATGAAAAACTGTTTTTT
V: TRBV7-6; size: many; J: TRBJ2-7; D: NA; CDR3: CASSLNDEQYF; DNA: TGTGCCAGCAGCTTAAACGACGAGCAGTACTTC
V: TRBV4-3; size: NA; J: TRBJ2-7; D: TRBD1; CDR3: CASSQDLETGYYEQYF; DNA: TGCGCCAGCAGCCAAGATTTAGAGACAGGGTACTACGAGCAGTACTTC
V: TRBV6-2/TRBV6-3; size: NA; J: TRBJ2-5; D: NA; CDR3: CASSYAEGETQYF; DNA: TGTGCCAGCAGTTACGCGGAGGGAGAGACCCAGTACTTC
V: TRBV24-1; size: once; J: TRBJ1-2; D: NA; CDR3: CATSGQAYGYTF; DNA: TGTGCCACCAGTGGTCAAGCCTATGGCTACACCTTC
V: TRBV6-5; size: NA; J: TRBJ2-1; D: TRBD1; CDR3: CASSRGQDPYNEQFF; DNA: TGTGCCAGCAGTCGTGGACAGGACCCTTACAATGAGCAGTTCTTC
V: TRBV7-7; size: NA; J: TRBJ2-1; D: NA; CDR3: CASSAEVYNEQFF; DNA: TGTGCTAGCAGTGCCGAGGTCTACAATGAGCAGTTCTTC
V: TRBV7-2; size: NA; J: TRBJ2-1; D: NA; CDR3: CASSRPSTTGNEQFF; DNA: TGTGCCAGCAGCCGGCCCAGCACGACTGGCAATGAGCAGTTCTTC
V: TRBV7-2; size: NA; J: TRBJ1-2; D: NA; CDR3: CASSLARASDGYTF; DNA: TGTGCCAGCAGCTTAGCTCGGGCTTCGGATGGCTACACCTTC
V: TRBV29-1; size: NA; J: TRBJ2-3; D: TRBD2; CDR3: CSVDSGAGPQDTQYF; DNA: TGCAGCGTTGATTCGGGAGCGGGGCCTCAGGATACGCAGTATTTT
V: TRBV7-6; size: NA; J: TRBJ1-2; D: NA; CDR3: CASSLAAGEGGYTF; DNA: TGTGCCAGCAGCTTAGCTGCAGGGGAGGGTGGCTACACCTTC
V: TRBV6-2/TRBV6-3; size: NA; J: TRBJ2-7; D: NA; CDR3: CARGRSTHYEQYF; DNA: TGTGCCAGGGGGAGGAGCACTCACTACGAGCAGTACTTC
V: TRBV20-1; size: NA; J: TRBJ2-7; D: NA; CDR3: CSARLVSHEQYF; DNA: TGCAGTGCTAGACTAGTATCGCACGAGCAGTACTTC
V: TRBV27; size: NA; J: TRBJ1-2; D: TRBD1; CDR3: CASSWRRDRGHSYTF; DNA: TGTGCCAGCAGTTGGAGGCGGGACAGGGGGCATAGCTACACCTTC
V: TRBV20-1; size: NA; J: TRBJ1-1; D: NA; CDR3: CSARWGAEAFF; DNA: TGCAGTGCCCGATGGGGGGCTGAAGCTTTCTTT
V: TRBV5-1; size: NA; J: TRBJ1-2; D: NA; CDR3: CASSLVGERGYTF; DNA: TGCGCCAGCAGCTTGGTAGGGGAGAGGGGCTACACCTTC
V: TRBV7-8; size: NA; J: TRBJ2-3; D: NA; CDR3: CASSLGGMQGNTDTQYF; DNA: TGTGCCAGCAGCTTGGGCGGGATGCAAGGGAACACAGATACGCAGTATTTT
V: TRBV6-5; size: few; J: TRBJ1-2; D: TRBD1; CDR3: CASSQTGNDGYTF; DNA: TGTGCCAGCAGCCAGACAGGGAACGATGGCTACACCTTC
V: TRBV7-9; size: few; J: TRBJ2-3; D: TRBD1; CDR3: CASSRDRVSDTQYF; DNA: TGTGCCAGCAGCCGGGACAGGGTGTCCGATACGCAGTATTTT
V: TRBV15; size: NA; J: TRBJ1-5; D: NA; CDR3: CATSPRAGGNQPQHF; DNA: TGTGCCACCAGCCCCAGGGCGGGGGGCAATCAGCCCCAGCATTTT
V: TRBV20-1; size: NA; J: TRBJ2-7; D: TRBD2; CDR3: CSARDPRSSGPYEQYF; DNA: TGCAGTGCTAGAGACCCTCGGTCTAGCGGACCCTACGAGCAGTACTTC
V: TRBV7-9; size: NA; J: TRBJ2-7; D: NA; CDR3: CASSVGASHYEQYF; DNA: TGTGCCAGCAGCGTAGGGGCTAGCCACTACGAGCAGTACTTC
V: TRBV5-1; size: NA; J: TRBJ1-5; D: TRBD1; CDR3: CASSPGQGTLGNQPQHF; DNA: TGCGCCAGCAGCCCCGGACAGGGGACGTTGGGCAATCAGCCCCAGCATTTT
V: TRBV5-4; size: NA; J: TRBJ2-1; D: TRBD2; CDR3: CASSLELAGAYNEQFF; DNA: TGTGCCAGCAGCTTGGAACTAGCGGGGGCCTACAATGAGCAGTTCTTC
V: TRBV6-1; size: NA; J: TRBJ2-7; D: NA; CDR3: CASSEYSGPTYEQYF; DNA: TGTGCCAGCAGTGAATACAGTGGTCCTACCTACGAGCAGTACTTC
V: TRBV5-6; size: NA; J: TRBJ2-6; D: TRBD1; CDR3: CASRGTGYSGANVLTF; DNA: TGTGCCAGCAGGGGGACAGGTTACTCTGGGGCCAACGTCCTGACTTTC
V: TRBV25-1; size: once; J: TRBJ2-1; D: NA; CDR3: CASSESSRTYNEQFF; DNA: TGTGCCAGCAGTGAATCCAGCCGCACGTACAATGAGCAGTTCTTC
V: TRBV29-1; size: NA; J: TRBJ2-1; D: NA; CDR3: CSVEKVSYNEQFF; DNA: TGCAGCGTTGAGAAAGTGTCTTACAATGAGCAGTTCTTC
V: TRBV7-9; size: NA; J: TRBJ2-1; D: TRBD1; CDR3: CASSLDRGNNEQFF; DNA: TGTGCCAGCAGCTTGGACAGGGGAAACAATGAGCAGTTCTTC
V: TRBV11-2; size: NA; J: TRBJ2-1; D: NA; CDR3: CASSLGGIGEQFF; DNA: TGTGCCAGCAGCTTAGGGGGGATAGGTGAGCAGTTCTTC
V: TRBV4-1; size: few; J: TRBJ2-7; D: NA; CDR3: CASSQGGGGYYEQYF; DNA: TGCGCCAGCAGCCAAGGAGGCGGCGGGTATTACGAGCAGTACTTC
V: TRBV11-2; size: few; J: TRBJ2-5; D: TRBD2; CDR3: CASSSERELWEQYF; DNA: TGTGCCAGCAGCTCCGAGCGGGAGCTCTGGGAGCAGTACTTC
V: TRBV7-2; size: few; J: TRBJ1-2; D: TRBD1; CDR3: CASRVRGQGPSYGYTF; DNA: TGTGCCAGCAGGGTCCGTGGACAGGGACCTTCCTATGGCTACACCTTC
V: TRBV4-1; size: once; J: TRBJ2-7; D: NA; CDR3: CASSQVGLSSYEQYF; DNA: TGCGCCAGCAGCCAAGTTGGGTTGAGCTCCTACGAGCAGTACTTC
V: TRBV7-2; size: NA; J: TRBJ1-1; D: NA; CDR3: CASSVDGPEAFF; DNA: TGTGCCAGCAGCGTCGACGGGCCTGAAGCTTTCTTT
V: TRBV28; size: NA; J: TRBJ2-7; D: NA; CDR3: CASSFVLAEQYF; DNA: TGTGCCAGCAGCTTTGTCCTGGCCGAGCAGTACTTC
V: TRBV20-1; size: NA; J: TRBJ2-7; D: NA; CDR3: CSARGEASYEQYF; DNA: TGCAGTGCTAGAGGAGAAGCCTCCTACGAGCAGTACTTC
V: TRBV6-2/TRBV6-3; size: NA; J: TRBJ2-5; D: NA; CDR3: CASSYPGQRQETQYF; DNA: TGTGCCAGCAGTTACCCTGGACAGAGACAAGAGACCCAGTACTTC
V: TRBV4-1; size: NA; J: TRBJ2-1; D: NA; CDR3: CASSPLLGDNEQFF; DNA: TGCGCCAGCAGCCCACTATTGGGGGACAATGAGCAGTTCTTC
V: TRBV2; size: NA; J: TRBJ2-7; D: NA; CDR3: CASSEPSQVYEQYF; DNA: TGTGCCAGCAGTGAGCCGTCTCAAGTATACGAGCAGTACTTC
V: TRBV7-2; size: NA; J: TRBJ1-6; D: TRBD1; CDR3: CASSSRPGQGAGAYNSPLHF; DNA: TGTGCCAGCAGCTCAAGACCGGGACAGGGGGCAGGGGCCTATAATTCACCCCTCCACTTT
V: TRBV2; size: NA; J: TRBJ2-3; D: NA; CDR3: CAIYGAERTDTQYF; DNA: TGTGCCATTTATGGGGCGGAACGCACAGATACGCAGTATTTT
V: TRBV3-1; size: NA; J: TRBJ1-6; D: NA; CDR3: CASSQDNPAYNSPLHF; DNA: TGTGCCAGCAGCCAAGACAACCCAGCGTATAATTCACCCCTCCACTTT
V: TRBV5-1; size: NA; J: TRBJ2-1; D: NA; CDR3: CASSLAGLPSHEQFF; DNA: TGCGCCAGCAGCTTAGCCGGACTACCCTCCCATGAGCAGTTCTTC
V: TRBV20-1; size: NA; J: TRBJ2-3; D: TRBD2; CDR3: CSAFETSGIGDTQYF; DNA: TGCAGTGCCTTCGAGACTAGCGGGATTGGAGATACGCAGTATTTT
V: TRBV6-5; size: NA; J: TRBJ1-5; D: NA; CDR3: CASSEEGVGNQPQHF; DNA: TGTGCCAGCAGTGAGGAAGGGGTTGGCAATCAGCCCCAGCATTTT
V: TRBV10-1; size: few; J: TRBJ1-2; D: TRBD1; CDR3: CASSQTGTGNGYTF; DNA: TGCGCCAGCAGTCAAACCGGGACAGGGAACGGCTACACCTTC
V: TRBV12-3/TRBV12-4; size: NA; J: TRBJ2-5; D: TRBD2; CDR3: CASSFSGADNEQYF; DNA: TGTGCCAGCAGTTTTAGCGGGGCTGACAATGAGCAGTACTTC
V: TRBV6-8; size: NA; J: TRBJ2-7; D: NA; CDR3: CASTLRKFDYEQYF; DNA: TGTGCCAGCACCTTGCGTAAGTTCGACTACGAGCAGTACTTC
V: TRBV28; size: few; J: TRBJ2-5; D: NA; CDR3: CASSSLGGAKETQYF; DNA: TGTGCCAGCAGTAGTCTTGGGGGAGCGAAAGAGACCCAGTACTTC
V: TRBV6-2/TRBV6-3; size: NA; J: TRBJ1-2; D: NA; CDR3: CASSSAPIIGLSDYGYTF; DNA: TGTGCCAGCAGTTCCGCCCCGATCATTGGGCTTTCGGACTATGGCTACACCTTC
V: TRBV6-1; size: NA; J: TRBJ2-7; D: TRBD1; CDR3: CASSFPRDSYEQYF; DNA: TGTGCCAGCAGTTTCCCGAGGGACAGCTACGAGCAGTACTTC
V: TRBV2; size: once; J: TRBJ2-2; D: NA; CDR3: CASSEQSPRVAGELFF; DNA: TGTGCCAGCAGTGAACAGTCCCCCCGCGTGGCCGGGGAGCTGTTTTTT
V: TRBV12-3/TRBV12-4; size: NA; J: TRBJ2-7; D: NA; CDR3: CASRLQTRGEQYF; DNA: TGTGCCAGCAGGCTCCAAACTAGAGGCGAGCAGTACTTC
V: TRBV4-1; size: NA; J: TRBJ1-1; D: NA; CDR3: CASSQKYETLEGNTEAFF; DNA: TGCGCCAGCAGCCAAAAGTACGAGACTCTTGAAGGGAACACTGAAGCTTTCTTT
V: TRBV18; size: NA; J: TRBJ2-2; D: TRBD2; CDR3: CASSPIDGTRITGELFF; DNA: TGTGCCAGCTCACCAATCGACGGGACTAGAATCACCGGGGAGCTGTTTTTT